This T cell receptor (beta chain) derives from a study of blood T cell repertoires in COVID-19. For the study at large: Samples representing acute and convalescent COVID-19 were sourced from the United States, Italy and Spain. T cells, B-cell-depleted T cells, or PBMCs supplied cDNA or gDNA.

The CDR3 is 16 residues long. CDR1 and CDR2 (germline): MGHRA, YSYEKL. The V gene end was trimmed by 1 base and the J gene end by 9 bases; junction bases not matched to a gene: 9. Original processing methods: Counts of nucleated cells, estimated from reference gene primer amplification, were obtained. TCRdb's table, derived via immunoSEQ multiplex PCR, lists solely in-frame clones and lacks some. V and J calls plus clone size are reproduced from that table; the DNA served to infer D and trimming. The sample lists 110,000 to 150,000 clones, around 84% occurring once. This sequence originates from a man in his 60s with active or convalescent COVID-19. Sequenced input: peripheral blood. This chain links TRBV4-1 with TRBJ2-1; 10 nucleotides match TRBD2. The CDR3 sequence: CASSQVLSGRGIEQFF. The CDR3 bases are TGCGCCAGCAGCCAAGTTTTGAGCGGGAGGGGAATTGAGCAGTTCTTC.